A single sample gave rise to the 8 T cell receptor beta chains below, sequenced in a study of CD8 T cells in Susac syndrome. RNA, at about 0.45 to 1 ug, was reverse transcribed with random hexamers. In TCRdb, the immunoSEQ multiplex PCR reads were re-called with MiXCR into one record per CDR3 protein. Of about 150,000 distinct CDR3 sequences detected, 94% appear once; the ten largest clones hold 0.21%. The material sequenced was CD8+ T cells from PBMCs. Receptor source: a human donor with multiple sclerosis.

The rearrangement uses TRBV20-1 and TRBJ2-4; D remains unclear. This CDR3 spans 16 amino acids. V shed 2 bases and J shed 0 bases, with 14 bases lying between them. Germline V gives CDR1 DFQATT, CDR2 SNEGSKA (reference sequence). CDR3 in amino acids: CSARYSPQLAKNIQYF. CDR3 nucleotides: TGCAGTGCTAGATACAGCCCCCAACTAGCCAAAAACATTCAGTACTTC.

The chain has TRBV9 and TRBJ2-3; 9 nucleotides line up with TRBD2. V dropped 1 base and J dropped 3; count of bases not matched to a gene: 6. Germline V gives CDR1 SGDLS, CDR2 YYNGEE. CDR3 length: 16 residues. CDR3 sequence: CASSVNQRGETDTQYF. CDR3 coding DNA: TGTGCCAGCAGCGTAAATCAGCGGGGGGAAACAGATACGCAGTATTTT.

The chain recombines TRBV9 with TRBJ2-7; D is undetermined. Germline values: CDR1 SGDLS, CDR2 YYNGEE. The CDR3 extends over 15 amino acids. V gave up 4 bases and J gave up 0 bases, with 14 bases separating them. In DNA form, the CDR3 reads TGTGCCAGCAGCAAAGGGTCAGGTAGCTCCTACGAGCAGTACTTC. Amino acids: CASSKGSGSSYEQYF. Filled out from reference TRBV9 and TRBJ2-7, the complete variable domain reads DSGVTQTPKHLITATGQRVTLRCSPRSGDLSVYWYQQSLDQGLQFLIQYYNGEERAKGNILERFSAQQFPDLHSELNLSSLELGDSALYFCASSKGSGSSYEQYFGPGTRLTVT.

This clonotype was observed a single time. The chain joins TRBV5-1 to TRBJ1-2, with D perhaps matching TRBD1 (5 bases). V lost 3 bases, J lost 4 bases, and 19 bases lay in between. The germline gives CDR1 SGHRS, CDR2 YFSETQ. This CDR3 contains 16 residues. The CDR3 DNA sequence: TGCGCCAGCAGCTCCCGGGGGGGAACTCCTGGCTATGGCTACACCTTC. Translated: CASSSRGGTPGYGYTF.

The V gene is TRBV4-1, the J gene TRBJ1-6; no definite D call. V was clipped by 0 bases and J by 13 bases, with 7 bases between them. Looked up from germline, CDR1 is MGHRA and CDR2 is YSYEKL. The CDR3 loop spans 12 amino acids. CDR3 sequence (DNA): TGCGCCAGCAGCCAAGACGGTAGCCCCCTCCACTTT. Translating it yields CASSQDGSPLHF.

This chain joins TRBV20-1 and TRBJ2-1, with TRBD2 identical over 9 bases. Per germline, CDR1 DFQATT and CDR2 SNEGSKA (reference sequence). This CDR3 is 16 amino acids long. Losses at the gene ends were 1 base for V and 9 bases for J; bases not matched to a gene: 13. As DNA, the CDR3 is TGCAGTGCTAGAGTTAAAGCGGGGGGTCGTACGGGTGAGCAGTTCTTC. The encoded protein is CSARVKAGGRTGEQFF.

The gene calls are TRBV4-2 and TRBJ1-5, with no clear D. Germline lookup yields CDR1 LGHNA and CDR2 YNFKEQ. The CDR3 is 15 residues long. The V gene lost 2 bases and the J gene lost 3 bases, with 11 bases spanning the gap. CDR3 protein: CASSQLDANNQPQHF. In DNA, the CDR3 is TGTGCCAGCAGCCAACTGGACGCAAACAATCAGCCCCAGCATTTT.

This sequence joins TRBV9 and TRBJ2-5; TRBD2 aligns across 7 bases. The CDR3 spans 15 residues. Germline V gene data show CDR1 as SGDLS and CDR2 as YYNGEE. V lost 4 bases to trimming and J lost 0 bases; unmatched junction nucleotides: 6. CDR3 DNA sequence: TGTGCCAGCAGCTTAGCGGGTGGGTACCAAGAGACCCAGTACTTC. Amino acid sequence: CASSLAGGYQETQYF.